This TCR beta chain was sequenced during a study of blood T cell repertoires in COVID-19. V gave up 4 bases and J gave up 0 bases, with 5 bases separating them. The V gene's germline CDR1 is SGHRS and CDR2 YFSETQ. The CDR3 totals 12 residues. Repertoires were generated with immunoSEQ multiplex PCR, while TCRdb's copy carries only in-frame clones and drops some. The table includes 130,000 or so clones, roughly 84% detected once. The TCR originated in a woman aged 25 to 45 who had recovered from COVID-19. Material: PBMCs or T cells enriched from blood (not recorded which). The chain has TRBV5-1 and TRBJ2-7, with D unresolved. The DNA of the CDR3 is TGCGCCAGCAGCCTCAGCTCCTACGAGCAGTACTTC. It translates to CASSLSSYEQYF.